Each of the 6 T cell receptor beta chains below was sequenced from the same sample in a study of control samples from healthy donors and cancer patients. Profiled with immunoSEQ multiplex PCR; TCRdb holds only in-frame clones, not every one. The table lists more than 100,000 clones, 80% to 90% of them singletons. The source material was PBMCs. These receptors came from a man aged 55 to 70 with lung cancer.

This clone was observed many times. The chain couples TRBV4-2 to TRBJ1-1; D remains unclear. The CDR3 length is 16 residues. The germline V and J ends were trimmed by 0 bases and 1 base, with 12 bases remaining between them. Looked up from germline, CDR1 is LGHNA and CDR2 is YNFKEQ. The DNA of the CDR3 is TGTGCCAGCAGCCAAGAAGACGCCCTTAGGAACACTGAAGCTTTCTTT. Translation: CASSQEDALRNTEAFF.

This clone is deemed medium-sized. In DNA, the CDR3 is TGTGCCAGCAGCCAACGGGGCGCAGGGAAAAGTCGAGAGACCCAGTACTTC. Translating gives CASSQRGAGKSRETQYF. The rearrangement uses TRBV3-1 (or the pseudogene TRBV3-2) and TRBJ2-5, with D perhaps given as TRBD1 or TRBD2 (5 bases each). V lost 2 bases and J lost 4, with 20 bases in between. Germline CDR1 reads LGHDT; CDR2 reads YNNKEL (reference sequence). The CDR3 runs to 17 residues.

The V and J genes are TRBV7-9 and TRBJ1-2; D is possibly TRBD1 (6 bases). Germline CDR1 is SEHNR and CDR2 is FQNEAQ (reference sequence). The V gene lost 0 bases and the J gene lost 5 bases, with 16 bases spanning the gap. The CDR3 length is 16 residues. The CDR3 DNA reads TGTGCCAGCAGCTTAGCGGGGGCCAGGGAGGAGTATGGCTACACCTTC. It specifies CASSLAGAREEYGYTF.

This rearrangement joins TRBV5-1 to TRBJ2-7; D is possibly TRBD2 (5 bases). The CDR3 loop spans 13 amino acids. With 0 bases removed from V and 4 bases from J, the gap between germline ends came to 8 bases. Looked up from germline, CDR1 is SGHRS and CDR2 is YFSETQ. The CDR3 loop reads CASSLGGPYEQYF. CDR3 nucleotide sequence: TGCGCCAGCAGCTTGGGAGGGCCATACGAGCAGTACTTC.

J is TRBJ1-2 and V is TRBV30; 9 bases match TRBD1. CDR3 length: 15 amino acids. With V trimmed by 2 bases and J by 4 bases, 8 bases remained unmatched. Germline V gene lookup returns CDR1 GTSNPN and CDR2 SVGIG (reference sequence). CDR3 nucleotide sequence: TGTGCCTGGAGTATGGACAGGGGATATGGCTATGGCTACACCTTC. Translation gives CAWSMDRGYGYGYTF.

This rearrangement joins TRBV13 to TRBJ2-5; the match to TRBD2 covers 11 bases. The CDR3 runs 15 residues. The V gene's germline CDR1 is PRHDT and CDR2 FYEKMQ (reference sequence). Trimming removed 6 bases from V and 0 bases from J; junction bases left unmatched: 3. The CDR3 DNA sequence: TGTGCCAGCAGACGACTAGCGGGGAACCAAGAGACCCAGTACTTC. This sequence encodes CASRRLAGNQETQYF.